Included here is one TCR beta chain sequence, with context. What it binds is unknown. CDR3 length: 15 amino acids. The V gene's germline CDR1 is SQVTM and CDR2 ANQGSEA. The sample providers were healthy Caucasian people from Russia, aged about 6 to 90. This sample stems from a study of blood T cells in healthy people across ages. Broader study findings: Among long-lived donors, naive CD4+ cells were more numerous and diversity higher than in aged donors.

Next came a second PCR, run for about 6 to 11 cycles, which used a sample-barcoded 5' primer along with a J-beta primer mix. TCRdb re-analysed the 5' RACE reads in MiXCR, keeping a single row per CDR3 protein. The table has hundreds of thousands of distinct CDR3 sequences, 32% seen once. The gene calls are TRBV29-1 and TRBJ2-5, with TRBD1 identical over 10 bases. The tail of the sequence fits TRBJ2-7 better, so the J call may be wrong. The clonotype originates from an elderly woman in good health. The sequencing input was blood. The CDR3 protein is CSVEKGTGEFYEQYF. The DNA for the CDR3 is TGCAGCGTTGAAAAAGGGACAGGGGAATTCTACGAGCAGTACTTC.